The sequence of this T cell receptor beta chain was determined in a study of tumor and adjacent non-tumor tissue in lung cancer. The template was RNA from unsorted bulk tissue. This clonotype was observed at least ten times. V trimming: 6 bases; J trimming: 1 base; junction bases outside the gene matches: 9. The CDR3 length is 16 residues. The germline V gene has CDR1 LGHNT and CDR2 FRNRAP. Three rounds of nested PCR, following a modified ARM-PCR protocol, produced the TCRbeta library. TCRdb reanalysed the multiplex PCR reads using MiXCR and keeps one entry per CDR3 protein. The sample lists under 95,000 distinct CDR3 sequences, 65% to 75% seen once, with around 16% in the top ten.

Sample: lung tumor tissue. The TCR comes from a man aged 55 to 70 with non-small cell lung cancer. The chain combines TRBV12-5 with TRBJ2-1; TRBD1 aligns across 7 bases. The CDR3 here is CASGLRQGFSYNEQFF. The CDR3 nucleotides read TGTGCTAGTGGACTCCGACAGGGATTTTCCTACAATGAGCAGTTCTTC.